This TCR beta chain originates from a study of CD8 T cells in Susac syndrome (dated by TCRdb to 2018 to 2020). Background for the entire study: Of the Susac syndrome patients who were sequenced, over five had clinically active disease and about 8 were in clinical remission. Susac syndrome patients were therapy-naive, on corticosteroids (some also receiving IVIg), or on IVIg alone at blood withdrawal. Repertoire sequencing was used to test whether CD8+ T cell activation and differentiation in Susac syndrome was antigen driven.

The paper as a whole reports these results and caveats: The CD4+ T cell repertoire of patients with Susac syndrome showed no detectable clonal expansion. The number of individuals in the TCR sequencing and HLA analysis was recognized as being relatively small.

RNA was extracted with the RNeasy kit and roughly 0.45 to 1 ug was reverse transcribed using random hexamers. The immunoSEQ multiplex PCR assay, covering 54 Vbeta and 13 Jbeta segments, was used to amplify TCR beta CDR3 regions. Bias from PCR amplification was corrected by using a synthetic template baseline for primer optimization and for computational correction. Per the authors' processing: Reads were assigned to V, D and J genes according to IMGT and analyzed in immunoSEQ Analyzer, with only productive sequences retained. Clonality was computed as one minus Shannon entropy normalized by log2 of the number of productive unique sequences. For each patient and control, public and private clones were evaluated within the 100 most prevalent clones. Clones were defined as Susac-specific when absent from the healthy and MS cohorts, from roughly 1,100 published viral clones and from other ImmuneACCESS disease sequences. In-frame beta chains were kept once TCRdb had trimmed the public reads at Q25 with fastp and called clones with MiXCR. Rows are unified per CDR3 protein, each entry keeping the most common DNA and genes. TCRdb's processing, not the study's, gives the V and J calls here. For this sample the table gives some 240,000 distinct CDR3 sequences, of which 95% to 97% were detected only once. 0.08% to 0.11% of the sample belongs to the ten largest clones.

A note on this clonotype: It has no known antigen specificity. No base-level quality is on record; no much larger clone is a single base apart.

High-throughput TCR beta sequencing profiled peripheral blood CD8+ and CD4+ T cells from healthy donors, Susac syndrome patients and multiple sclerosis patients. The Susac syndrome patients fulfilled recently defined diagnostic criteria for definite or probable disease. CD8+ TEMRA cells were enriched by FACS, while bulk CD8+ and CD4+ T cells were purified by magnetic negative isolation. Blood was drawn into EDTA tubes, processed within 24 hours, and PBMCs were isolated by density gradient centrifugation. PBMCs destined for TCR sequencing were cryopreserved in liquid nitrogen and later thawed in a 37 °C water bath. The sorted or isolated CD4+, CD8+ and CD8+ TEMRA cells reached a purity of at least 90%. The CDR3 measures 11 amino acids from cysteine to phenylalanine. Only the CDR3 part of the read is kept: 33 bases, read in frame from the first base. V is shortened by 6 bases, J by 9 bases, and the region joining them spans 9 bases. Per the germline V gene, MDHEN is the CDR1 and SYDVKM is the CDR2.

The receptor chain draws on TRBV28 and TRBJ2-1; too little of a D gene remains to name it. What was sequenced was CD4+ T cells from PBMCs. The sequence came from a human donor with Susac syndrome. The DNA reads as follows: TGTGCCAGCAGCTACTGGCTTGAGCAGTTCTTC. Its protein product is CASSYWLEQFF.